This is a list of T cell receptor beta chains from one sample in a study of cytomegalovirus exposure and HLA in healthy donors. Repertoires were generated with immunoSEQ multiplex PCR, while TCRdb's copy carries only in-frame clones and drops some. The table has 150,000 to 200,000 clones, 70% to 80% seen once; the top ten hold 4% to 4.5%. Source material: PBMCs. These TCRs come from a woman in her twenties or thirties in good health and CMV-seropositive. The CDR3 runs from the conserved cysteine through the conserved F or W. The D gene is left open where the match is weak. Expanded clones are given a class, and other clones once, few, many or no size at all.

v_gene,abundance,j_gene,d_gene,CDR3aa,CDR3nt
TRBV27,NA,TRBJ2-1,NA,CASSFGEQNEQFF,TGTGCCAGCAGTTTTGGAGAGCAGAATGAGCAGTTCTTC
TRBV4-2,NA,TRBJ1-2,TRBD1,CASSQDGQGVYGYTF,TGTGCCAGCAGCCAAGACGGACAGGGGGTCTATGGCTACACCTTC
TRBV5-1,NA,TRBJ2-7,TRBD1,CASSLLTGKYEQYF,TGCGCCAGCAGCTTGTTGACAGGGAAATACGAGCAGTACTTC
TRBV6-7,NA,TRBJ1-1,NA,CAIGGVGYTEAFF,TGTGCCATTGGGGGGGTCGGATACACTGAAGCTTTCTTT
TRBV4-3,NA,TRBJ1-2,TRBD1,CASSHYSGQGVGGYTF,TGCGCCAGCAGCCACTACTCTGGACAGGGGGTAGGCGGCTACACCTTC
TRBV27,few,TRBJ1-2,NA,CASSLSPGLDYGYTF,TGTGCCAGCAGTTTATCTCCAGGGTTGGACTATGGCTACACCTTC
TRBV6-5,NA,TRBJ1-3,TRBD1,CASSYTGGSGNTIYF,TGTGCCAGCAGTTATACAGGGGGCTCTGGAAACACCATATATTTT
TRBV25-1,NA,TRBJ1-4,TRBD1,CASSEGQGAEKLFF,TGTGCCAGCAGTGAAGGACAGGGGGCTGAAAAACTGTTTTTT
TRBV9,NA,TRBJ1-2,NA,CASSQTAMDNYGYTF,TGTGCCAGCAGCCAGACAGCGATGGACAACTATGGCTACACCTTC
TRBV5-5,NA,TRBJ1-2,NA,CASSARDMTNYGYTF,TGTGCCAGCAGCGCCCGGGACATGACTAACTATGGCTACACCTTC
TRBV27,NA,TRBJ1-4,TRBD1,CASSLEGQGNEKLFF,TGTGCCAGCAGTTTGGAGGGACAGGGAAATGAAAAACTGTTTTTT
TRBV6-1,once,TRBJ2-7,TRBD2,CASSEWVSGDEQYF,TGTGCCAGCAGTGAATGGGTTAGCGGGGACGAGCAGTACTTC
TRBV4-2,NA,TRBJ1-1,NA,CASSQGLGGENTEAFF,TGTGCCAGCAGCCAAGGTCTTGGCGGAGAGAACACTGAAGCTTTCTTT
TRBV4-2,NA,TRBJ2-1,TRBD2,CASSQVGLAVISYNEQFF,TGTGCCAGCAGCCAAGTGGGACTAGCGGTAATCTCCTACAATGAGCAGTTCTTC
TRBV25-1,few,TRBJ2-7,NA,CASSEYTQGEQYF,TGTGCCAGCAGTGAATATACCCAGGGTGAGCAGTACTTC
TRBV7-2,NA,TRBJ2-5,NA,CASSLAGRETQYF,TGTGCCAGCAGCTTAGCGGGGCGAGAGACCCAGTACTTC
TRBV9,NA,TRBJ1-6,TRBD1,CASSSSGQNSPLHF,TGTGCCAGCAGCAGTTCGGGACAGAATTCACCCCTCCACTTT
TRBV19,NA,TRBJ1-5,NA,CASSASPDRQPQHF,TGTGCCAGTAGTGCGAGTCCCGACAGGCAGCCCCAGCATTTT
TRBV27,few,TRBJ2-5,NA,CASSGLTAQETQYF,TGTGCCAGCAGTGGCTTAACAGCTCAAGAGACCCAGTACTTC
TRBV9,NA,TRBJ1-3,NA,CASSAPGSYGNTIYF,TGTGCCAGCAGCGCTCCGGGGTCTTACGGAAACACCATATATTTT
TRBV5-1,NA,TRBJ1-1,TRBD1,CASSSAGGYTEAFF,TGCGCCAGCAGCTCGGCAGGGGGCTACACTGAAGCTTTCTTT
TRBV2,NA,TRBJ1-5,NA,CASRRTGGINQPQHF,TGTGCCAGCAGACGGACGGGGGGGATTAATCAGCCCCAGCATTTT
TRBV5-1,NA,TRBJ2-1,NA,CASSLVWVADSPGNEQFF,TGCGCCAGCAGCTTGGTATGGGTGGCGGACTCCCCGGGGAATGAGCAGTTCTTC
TRBV10-2,NA,TRBJ2-1,TRBD1,CASSEVGQGYNEQFF,TGCGCCAGCAGTGAGGTGGGACAGGGCTACAATGAGCAGTTCTTC
TRBV5-6,NA,TRBJ1-6,TRBD1,CASSLGTGGYNSPLHF,TGTGCCAGCAGCTTGGGGACAGGAGGATATAATTCACCCCTCCACTTT
TRBV27,NA,TRBJ2-5,NA,CASMQGLQETQYF,TGTGCCAGCATGCAGGGGCTACAAGAAACCCAGTACTTC
TRBV2,NA,TRBJ1-5,TRBD1,CASSGRQGVNQPQHF,TGTGCCAGCAGTGGACGACAGGGGGTTAATCAGCCCCAGCATTTT
TRBV30,NA,TRBJ2-7,NA,CAWSQDSYEQYF,TGTGCCTGGAGCCAGGACTCCTACGAGCAGTACTTC
TRBV11-2,NA,TRBJ2-7,NA,CASSLQVEQYF,TGTGCCAGCAGCCTGCAGGTTGAGCAGTACTTC
TRBV4-3,NA,TRBJ2-7,TRBD2,CASSRSTSGRALYEQYF,TGCGCCAGCAGCCGATCGACTAGCGGGAGGGCCCTCTACGAGCAGTACTTC
TRBV2,NA,TRBJ1-5,TRBD1,CASRDHRGPGFRQPQHF,TGTGCCAGCAGGGACCACAGGGGCCCGGGGTTCAGGCAGCCCCAGCATTTT
TRBV9,once,TRBJ2-1,TRBD2,CASSEELAGDLGEQFF,TGTGCCAGCAGCGAAGAACTAGCGGGAGATTTAGGTGAGCAGTTCTTC
TRBV11-2,few,TRBJ2-6,NA,CASRETGANVLTF,TGTGCCAGCAGGGAGACTGGGGCCAACGTCCTGACTTTC
TRBV4-1,NA,TRBJ1-2,NA,CASSQEGMGAYGYTF,TGCGCCAGCAGCCAAGAAGGAATGGGGGCCTATGGCTACACCTTC
TRBV18,NA,TRBJ2-2,NA,CASSPLPGDTGELFF,TGTGCCAGCTCACCACTCCCAGGGGACACCGGGGAGCTGTTTTTT
TRBV7-8,NA,TRBJ1-1,NA,CASSTAGLWTGEAFF,TGTGCCAGCAGCACCGCGGGCCTTTGGACTGGTGAAGCTTTCTTT
TRBV27,NA,TRBJ2-1,NA,CASSPFRERTYNEQFF,TGTGCCAGCAGTCCCTTCCGGGAGCGTACCTACAATGAGCAGTTCTTC
TRBV11-2,NA,TRBJ2-5,TRBD2,CATLLGQVLAGGETQYF,TGTGCCACCCTGTTAGGACAGGTCCTAGCGGGGGGGGAGACCCAGTACTTC